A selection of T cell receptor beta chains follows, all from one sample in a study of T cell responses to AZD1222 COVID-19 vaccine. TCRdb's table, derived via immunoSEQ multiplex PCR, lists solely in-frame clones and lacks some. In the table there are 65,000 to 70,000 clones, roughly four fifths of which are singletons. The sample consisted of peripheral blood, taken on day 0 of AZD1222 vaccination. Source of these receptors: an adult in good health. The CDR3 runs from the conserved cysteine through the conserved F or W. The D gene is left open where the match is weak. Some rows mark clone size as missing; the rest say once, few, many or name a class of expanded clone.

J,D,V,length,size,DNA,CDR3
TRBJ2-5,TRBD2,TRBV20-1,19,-,TGCAGTGCTAGTTTCGCGAGCTCGGGCGGGGTAGCGGGGCAAGAGACCCAGTACTTC,CSASFASSGGVAGQETQYF
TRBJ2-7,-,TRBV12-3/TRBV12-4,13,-,TGTGCCAGCAGTTCCCCTAGCTCCTACGAGCAGTACTTC,CASSSPSSYEQYF
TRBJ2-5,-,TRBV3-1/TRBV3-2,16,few,TGTGCCAGCAGCCAAGATCTTGGGGCAGGGGCAGAGACCCAGTACTTC,CASSQDLGAGAETQYF
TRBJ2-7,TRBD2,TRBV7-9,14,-,TGTGCCAGCAGCTTCACAGCGGGGGGGTACGAGCAGTACTTC,CASSFTAGGYEQYF
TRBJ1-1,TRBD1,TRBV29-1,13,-,TGCAGCTGTGAAAGACAGGGGAACACTGAAGCTTTCTTT,CSCERQGNTEAFF
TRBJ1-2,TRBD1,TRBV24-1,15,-,TGTGCCACCAGTGATATGGGACAGACGTTTGGAAGCTACACCTTC,CATSDMGQTFGSYTF
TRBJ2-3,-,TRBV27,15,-,TGTGCCAGCAGTTTCGTCCGGGGGCCTCTTCTTACGCAGTATTTT,CASSFVRGPLLTQYF
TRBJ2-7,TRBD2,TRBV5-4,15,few,TGTGCCAGCAGCTTTTCCGCTAGCGGGGGGTACGAGCAGTACTTC,CASSFSASGGYEQYF
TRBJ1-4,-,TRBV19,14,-,TGTGCCAGTAGTATAGGGCTTCGCCGGGAAAAACTGTTTTTT,CASSIGLRREKLFF
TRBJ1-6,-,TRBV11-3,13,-,TGTGCCAGCAGCTTAGTCCGGGATTCACCCCTCCACTTT,CASSLVRDSPLHF
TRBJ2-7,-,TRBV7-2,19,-,TGTGCCAGCAGCTTAGCGCGGGGAGCTGAGACAAAGGGACGCTACGAGCAGTACTTC,CASSLARGAETKGRYEQYF
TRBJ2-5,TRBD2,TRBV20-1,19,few,TGCAGTGCTAGTAAGCCCAGGTATAGGACTAGCGGGTTCCAAGAGACCCAGTACTTC,CSASKPRYRTSGFQETQYF
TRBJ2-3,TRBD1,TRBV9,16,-,TGTGCCAGCAGCGGTCGGATGACAGGGGGCACAGATACGCAGTATTTT,CASSGRMTGGTDTQYF
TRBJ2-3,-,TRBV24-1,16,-,TGTGCCACCAGTGAAAGCAGGGGAAGAGTCACAGATACGCAGTATTTT,CATSESRGRVTDTQYF
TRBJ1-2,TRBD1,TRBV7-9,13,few,TGTGCCAGCAGCCCGACAGGGGAAGTTGGCTACACCTTC,CASSPTGEVGYTF
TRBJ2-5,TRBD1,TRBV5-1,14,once,TGCGCCAGCAGCTTGGAACAGGGGCGGGAGACCCAGTACTTC,CASSLEQGRETQYF
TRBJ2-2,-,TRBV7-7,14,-,TGTGCCAGCAGCGACACAGGGAGAACCGGGGAGCTGTTTTTT,CASSDTGRTGELFF
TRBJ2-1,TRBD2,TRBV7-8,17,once,TGTGCCAGCAGCCTACGACCCGGGACTAGCGGGGGCAATGAGCAGTTCTTC,CASSLRPGTSGGNEQFF
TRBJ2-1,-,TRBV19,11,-,TGTGCCAGTAGTATAGGATACTCGCAGTTCTTC,CASSIGYSQFF
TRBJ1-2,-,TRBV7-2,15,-,TGTGCCAGCAGCCCGTTCGCGGGAGGGAACTATGGCTACACCTTC,CASSPFAGGNYGYTF
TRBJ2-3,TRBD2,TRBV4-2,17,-,TGTGCCAGCAGTAGTGGTACTAGCGGGGGGGGAACAGATACGCAGTATTTT,CASSSGTSGGGTDTQYF
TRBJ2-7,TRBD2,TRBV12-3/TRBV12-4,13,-,TGTGCCAGCAAGGTGGCTAGCGGTTACGAGCAGTACTTC,CASKVASGYEQYF
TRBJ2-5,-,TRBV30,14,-,TGTGCCTGGAGTGTACGAAGCTTACAAGAGACCCAGTACTTC,CAWSVRSLQETQYF
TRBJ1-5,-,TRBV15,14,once,TGTGCCACCAGCAGGAGGGGTAGCAATCAGCCCCAGCATTTT,CATSRRGSNQPQHF
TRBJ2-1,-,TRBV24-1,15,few,TGTGCCACCAGTCGGGTGGGACTCCTTTACAATGAGCAGTTCTTC,CATSRVGLLYNEQFF
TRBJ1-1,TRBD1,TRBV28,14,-,TGTGCCAGCAGCCTCCGGACAGGCGTCTTCTTGGCTTTCTTT,CASSLRTGVFLAFF
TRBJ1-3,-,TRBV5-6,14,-,TGTGCCAGCAGCTGGGGCACCTCTGGAAACACCATATATTTT,CASSWGTSGNTIYF
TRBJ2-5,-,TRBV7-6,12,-,TGTGCCAGCAGCTTGGGGCGGGAGACCCAGTACTTC,CASSLGRETQYF
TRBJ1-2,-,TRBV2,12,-,TGTGCCAGCAGGGGGCTAGGGTATGGCTACACCTTC,CASRGLGYGYTF
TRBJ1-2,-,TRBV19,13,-,TGTGCCAGTAGGCTCCGGGACCACTATGGCTACACCTTC,CASRLRDHYGYTF
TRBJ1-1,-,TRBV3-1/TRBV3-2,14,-,TGTGCCAGCAGCCAAGATCTTGTCGTCACTGAAGCTTTCTTT,CASSQDLVVTEAFF